This TCR beta chain was sequenced for a study of blood T cells in healthy people across ages. PCR was performed a second time for about 6 to 11 cycles using a sample-barcoded 5' primer and a J-beta primer mix. TCRdb independently ran MiXCR on the 5' RACE reads; one entry per CDR3 protein. The data contain more than 1,000,000 distinct CDR3 sequences, around 27% of them singletons. CDR1 SQVTM and CDR2 ANQGSEA come from the germline V gene. The CDR3 runs 14 residues. The V segment lost 0 bases and the J segment 7 bases; nucleotides outside the gene matches: 5. This clonotype was counted between two and nine times. This same sample was also part of a study on T cells of mothers and their children. That investigation notes: It was through the M1S primer of the second PCR that sample barcodes and 2-4 random nucleotides were added.

The V call is TRBV29-1, the J call TRBJ1-4, with 7 bases identical to TRBD1. The specimen was blood. The TCR was taken from a girl aged 2 to 9 in good health. In DNA form, the CDR3 reads TGCAGCGTTGAAGAGGGCAGGGGGGGTGAAAAACTGTTTTTT. This gives the protein CSVEEGRGGEKLFF.